Below, 30 T cell receptor beta chains from the same sample are listed, as sequenced in a study of shared clonotypes between healthy human individuals (dated by TCRdb to the early 2020s). Libraries were constructed by the immunoSEQ multiplex PCR assay. TCRdb took over this immuneACCESS table, retaining in-frame rearrangements with V and J assigned. Such tables are incomplete; in checked studies, under half of the missing clones stem from an unresolved V gene, and the remainder is unexplained. The sample yields about 460,000 clones; about 74% were counted once. The ten top clones hold around 11% of the sample. Sequenced input: PBMCs. These receptor sequences come from a woman aged 40 to 55 in good health. Some clones in this sample may be carry-over from other donors' samples.

In its sample, this clone was seen a few times. A far larger clone is only one base removed, so a read error is likely. The chain joins TRBV29-1 to TRBJ1-1; tentatively, D is TRBD1 (5 bases). Germline lookup yields CDR1 SQVTM and CDR2 ANQGSEA. V was trimmed by 4 bases and J by 1 base, leaving 13 bases between them. CDR3 length: 14 residues. CDR3 nucleotide sequence: TGCAGCGTTGCCTCCGGGGCGCCGAACACTGAAGCTTTCTTT. This translates into CSVASGAPNTEAFF.

The chain joins TRBV15 to TRBJ1-4; possibly TRBD1 for D (6 bases). The CDR3 loop spans 15 amino acids. Germline V gene lookup returns CDR1 LNHNV and CDR2 YYDKDF (reference sequence). V was clipped by 0 bases and J by 7 bases, with 12 bases between them. The CDR3, as DNA: TGTGCCACCAGCAGAGATTCGGGGGGCTCTGAAAAACTGTTTTTT. Amino acids: CATSRDSGGSEKLFF.

The CDR3 nucleotides read TGCGCCAGCAGCCGGGCAGAATACAATGAGCAGTTCTTC. Its translation: CASSRAEYNEQFF. V is TRBV5-1 and J is TRBJ2-1; D uncertain. Deletions cut 4 bases from V and 4 bases from J, with 9 bases between. This CDR3 comprises 13 residues. Germline assignment: CDR1 SGHRS and CDR2 YFSETQ.

In this sample, this clone turned up once. The V and J genes are TRBV30 and TRBJ1-1, with D hard to call. The V gene's germline CDR1 is GTSNPN and CDR2 SVGIG (reference sequence). The CDR3 contains 13 residues. Trimming left V 0 bases short and J 9 bases short, with 14 bases between. CDR3 bases: TGTGCCTGGAGTGTACTGTCGGGTTTGAAAGCTTTCTTT. It specifies CAWSVLSGLKAFF.

The genes are TRBV4-2 and TRBJ2-1, with 13 bases fitting TRBD2. The CDR3 is 19 amino acids. Germline CDR1 is LGHNA and CDR2 is YNFKEQ. V was clipped by 4 bases and J by 3 bases; unmatched bases: 12. The CDR3 reads CASSLRTSGSVLSYNEQFF. The CDR3 DNA reads TGTGCCAGCAGCCTCCGGACTAGCGGGAGTGTTTTAAGCTACAATGAGCAGTTCTTC.

The chain employs TRBV10-3 and TRBJ1-4; D is ambiguous. This CDR3 is built from 15 residues. Between the trimmed V and J ends, which lost 0 bases and 8 bases, there was a span of 13 bases. Germline lookup yields CDR1 ENHRY and CDR2 SYGVKD. The CDR3 region is CAISESNVPGEKLFF. The CDR3 DNA is TGTGCCATCAGTGAGTCGAATGTTCCCGGGGAAAAACTGTTTTTT.

The chain is built from TRBV28 and TRBJ2-5; D possibly corresponds to TRBD1 (5 bases). The CDR3 contains 11 residues. V shed 10 bases and J shed 6 bases, with 12 bases lying between them. Germline-derived CDR1 and CDR2 are MDHEN and SYDVKM. The CDR3 sequence: CATSGYQTQYF. CDR3 nucleotide sequence: TGTGCCACCTCAGGGTATCAGACCCAGTACTTC.

The V gene is TRBV4-1, the J gene TRBJ1-2; possible D gene TRBD1, 6 bases. V gave up 2 bases and J gave up 6 bases, with 25 bases separating them. The V gene's germline CDR1 is MGHRA and CDR2 YSYEKL. The CDR3 totals 18 residues. CDR3 DNA: TGCGCCAGCAGCCAACCCGCGTCGAGGATGACAGGAAGGGATGGCTACACCTTC. This gives the protein CASSQPASRMTGRDGYTF.

The chain uses TRBV30 and TRBJ2-5; 7 bases match TRBD1. The CDR3 has 15 residues. J gave up 5 bases and V 7 bases, and 16 bases lay outside the gene matches. The germline V gene encodes CDR1 GTSNPN and CDR2 SVGIG (reference sequence). CDR3 amino acids: CALFSRQGFRETQYF. The CDR3 coding sequence is TGTGCCTTGTTTTCTCGACAGGGTTTTAGGGAGACCCAGTACTTC.

The chain couples TRBV30 to TRBJ1-5; no clear D. The CDR3 spans 14 residues. Germline CDR1 is GTSNPN and CDR2 is SVGIG (reference sequence). Deletions cut 0 bases from V and 2 bases from J, with 8 bases between. The CDR3 DNA sequence: TGTGCCTGGAGTGTGTCCGTAGGCAATCAGCCCCAGCATTTT. This gives the protein CAWSVSVGNQPQHF.

This rearrangement joins TRBV7-2 to TRBJ1-1, with D possibly being TRBD1 (6 bases). Germline assignment: CDR1 SGHTA and CDR2 FQGNSA. Trimming removed 0 bases at V and 6 bases at J, with 14 bases between. The CDR3 sequence is 15 residues long. In DNA, the CDR3 is TGTGCCAGCAGCTTAGCGTCCGGGGGGCTCGCTGAAGCTTTCTTT. Encoded protein: CASSLASGGLAEAFF.

Worth noting for this clone: Only one base separates this from a far larger clonotype, so it likely reflects a read error. The chain recombines TRBV28 with TRBJ2-5; maybe TRBD2 (6 bases). The V gene's germline CDR1 is MDHEN and CDR2 SYDVKM. The CDR3 loop spans 15 amino acids. Trimming took 2 bases from V and 2 from J, leaving 12 bases between them. The CDR3 DNA follows: TGTGCCAGCAGTTTACCTGGACGGGGGCAAGAGACCCAGTACTTC. This translates into CASSLPGRGQETQYF.

This clone was seen repeatedly, ten times or more. This chain connects TRBV4-1 to TRBJ1-2, with unresolved D. Germline CDR1 reads MGHRA; CDR2 reads YSYEKL. V lost 4 bases and J 6 bases, leaving 21 bases between the germline ends. This CDR3 has 16 amino acids. The CDR3 coding sequence is TGCGCCAGCAGCCGCTCCGAGTGGGCCCCGCAGGATGGCTACACCTTC. This codes for CASSRSEWAPQDGYTF.

This clone was seen just once. At one boundary the junction diverges from the germline segment, which might be a read error. V is TRBV4-2 and J is TRBJ1-6, with D perhaps matching TRBD1 (5 bases). The length of the CDR3 is 17 residues. Germline V lookup: CDR1 LGHNA, CDR2 YNFKEQ. The CDR3: CASSQLGLDSDNSPPHF. DNA for the CDR3: TGTGCCAGCAGCCAACTAGGACTCGACTCGGACAATTCACCCCCCCACTTT.

The chain is built from TRBV5-1 and TRBJ2-1, with TRBD2 matching 12 bases. V lost 4 bases to trimming and J lost 7 bases; unmatched junction nucleotides: 9. The germline V gene encodes CDR1 SGHRS and CDR2 YFSETQ. This CDR3 spans 16 amino acids. The CDR3 DNA follows: TGCGCCAGCAGCCCTAGCGGGAGGGCGATGGGGAATGAGCAGTTCTTC. Residues: CASSPSGRAMGNEQFF.

This clone was counted only a few times. The rearrangement links TRBV5-1 to TRBJ2-7; D is perhaps TRBD1 (6 bases). The CDR3 consists of 14 residues. V lost 4 bases, J lost 1 base, and 12 bases lay in between. CDR1 is SGHRS and CDR2 is YFSETQ in the germline V gene. Written as DNA, the CDR3 is TGCGCCAGCAGCGTCACGACAGGATCCTACGAGCAGTACTTC. Translation: CASSVTTGSYEQYF.

As for this clone: A read error is likely here: a far larger clone is one base away. The gene calls are TRBV29-1 and TRBJ1-1; tentative D call: TRBD1 (6 bases). CDR3 length equals 16 residues. Trimming cost V 7 bases and J 4 bases, with 25 bases left between them. The germline gives CDR1 SQVTM, CDR2 ANQGSEA. The DNA of the CDR3 is TGCAGCGGACGGAGGGGAGGGGGGCCGAAGGGCACTGAAGCTTTCTTT. It is translated as CSGRRGGGPKGTEAFF.

The chain couples TRBV30 to TRBJ2-3; D might be TRBD2 (7 bases). The CDR3 has 14 residues. Germline V gene lookup returns CDR1 GTSNPN and CDR2 SVGIG (reference sequence). The V and J ends lost 1 base and 9 bases respectively, with 17 bases between them. For the CDR3, the DNA is TGTGCCTGGAGTGGAGGGGGGAGGGCCCCAACGCAGTATTTT. Encoded protein: CAWSGGGRAPTQYF. The full variable domain, with the rest looked up from reference TRBV30 and TRBJ2-3, is SQTIHQWPATLVQPVGSPLSLECTVEGTSNPNLYWYRQAAGRGLQLLFYSVGIGQISSEVPQNLSASRPQDRQFILSSKKLLLSDSGFYLCAWSGGGRAPTQYFGPGTRLTVL.

This clone was observed a handful of times. This chain links TRBV29-1 with TRBJ1-1; D ambiguous. The CDR3 is 13 residues long. CDR1 and CDR2 (germline): SQVTM, ANQGSEA. The V end was cut by 6 bases, the J end by 3 bases, with 14 bases between. CDR3 bases: TGCAGCGTCACAGTAGGGTCAGACACTGAAGCTTTCTTT. Amino acids: CSVTVGSDTEAFF.

Note on this clone: A read error is possible here, since a much larger clone lies one base away. This likely comes from a read error, as the CDR3 has no conserved phenylalanine or tryptophan at its end. The gene calls are TRBV29-1 and TRBJ1-2; D perhaps matches TRBD1 (6 bases). V was trimmed by 3 bases and J by 5 bases, leaving 19 bases between them. From germline, CDR1 is SQVTM and CDR2 ANQGSEA. CDR3 length: 15 amino acids. As DNA, the CDR3 is TGCAGCGTTGATTGGTCTACAGGGTCGAAATATGGCTACACCCTC. This codes for CSVDWSTGSKYGYTL.

This sequence joins TRBV7-9 and TRBJ2-7; a weak D match, TRBD1 (6 bases). The CDR3 is 14 amino acids. With 5 bases removed from V and 0 bases from J, the gap between germline ends came to 11 bases. From germline, CDR1 is SEHNR and CDR2 FQNEAQ (reference sequence). The CDR3 here is CASSADRSSYEQYF. Here the CDR3 DNA reads TGTGCCAGCAGCGCAGACAGGAGCTCCTACGAGCAGTACTTC. Variable domain in full (rest from reference TRBV7-9 and TRBJ2-7): DTGVSQNPRHKITKRGQNVTFRCDPISEHNRLYWYRQTLGQGPEFLTYFQNEAQLEKSRLLSDRFSAERPKGSFSTLEIQRTEQGDSAMYLCASSADRSSYEQYFGPGTRLTVT.

This chain uses TRBV30 with TRBJ1-5; 9 bases fit TRBD1. Germline-derived CDR1 and CDR2 are GTSNPN and SVGIG (reference sequence). V was pared by 2 bases and J by 6 bases, with 5 bases of the junction left unmatched. The length of the CDR3 is 14 residues. The CDR3 sequence is CAWSRTGGLQPQHF. DNA for the CDR3: TGTGCCTGGAGTCGAACAGGGGGCCTTCAGCCCCAGCATTTT.

The chain links TRBV11-2 to TRBJ2-7; no clear D gene. Trimming removed 5 bases at V and 0 bases at J, with 5 bases between. The CDR3 contains 12 residues. Germline V gene sequence: CDR1 SGHAT, CDR2 FQNNGV. The CDR3 DNA reads TGTGCCAGCAGCCCGACCTCCTACGAGCAGTACTTC. This codes for CASSPTSYEQYF.

The J gene is TRBJ2-7, the V gene TRBV5-1; 11 positions match TRBD2. V lost 1 base, J lost 0 bases, and 9 bases stayed unmatched. CDR1 is SGHRS, CDR2 YFSETQ, per germline. This CDR3 spans 18 amino acids. The CDR3 reads CASSLSPGLAAPSYEQYF. CDR3 bases: TGCGCCAGCAGCTTGTCCCCGGGACTAGCGGCCCCCTCCTACGAGCAGTACTTC.

This clone has only one observation. This chain connects TRBV5-1 to TRBJ1-4; tentatively, D is TRBD1 (6 bases). The V end lost 0 bases, the J end lost 8 bases, and 17 bases lay between the germline ends. The CDR3 sequence is 16 residues long. Germline V lookup: CDR1 SGHRS, CDR2 YFSETQ. The CDR3 loop reads CASSLASGVLGEKLFF. CDR3 DNA: TGCGCCAGCAGCTTGGCCTCAGGGGTTTTGGGGGAAAAACTGTTTTTT.

The V call is TRBV4-1, the J call TRBJ2-3; 8 bases align to TRBD1. CDR1 is MGHRA and CDR2 is YSYEKL in the germline V gene. This CDR3 spans 16 amino acids. The V segment lost 2 bases and the J segment 5 bases; nucleotides outside the gene matches: 9. The CDR3 DNA reads as TGCGCCAGCAGCCAACAGGGACAGGCGTGGAGAGATACGCAGTATTTT. Encoded protein: CASSQQGQAWRDTQYF.

CDR3 region: CASSSRPGTRRDTQYF. The CDR3 DNA reads as TGTGCCAGCAGCTCCCGGCCCGGTACACGGCGGGATACGCAGTATTTT. This chain connects TRBV11-2 to TRBJ2-3; no reliable D call. Deletions cut 4 bases from V and 6 bases from J, with 20 bases between. The germline gives CDR1 SGHAT, CDR2 FQNNGV. The CDR3 spans 16 residues.

The rearrangement uses TRBV28 and TRBJ1-2; no reliable D call. The CDR3 has 14 amino acids. Germline V gene data show CDR1 as MDHEN and CDR2 as SYDVKM. Trimming left V 3 bases short and J 8 bases short, with 16 bases between. CDR3 loop: CASSFGSERRGYTF. CDR3 sequence (DNA): TGTGCCAGCAGTTTTGGTTCAGAGAGGAGAGGCTACACCTTC.

The genes are TRBV27 and TRBJ2-2; D not resolved. CDR1 and CDR2 (germline): MNHEY, SMNVEV (reference sequence). Trimming shortened V by 5 bases and J by 4 bases, and 11 bases separated the two germline ends. The CDR3 has 14 amino acids. As DNA, the CDR3 is TGTGCCAGCAGTACGGTCCGCGGCACCGGGGAGCTGTTTTTT. It specifies CASSTVRGTGELFF.

The sample holds a few counts of this clone. The rearrangement uses TRBV28 and TRBJ1-1, with D possibly matching TRBD1 (5 bases). The CDR3 sequence is 12 residues long. Trimming removed 10 bases from V and 6 bases from J, with 15 bases in between. CDR1 MDHEN and CDR2 SYDVKM come from the germline V gene. The DNA of the CDR3 is TGTGCCACCCTACACCGGACACCTGAAGCTTTCTTT. Its protein is CATLHRTPEAFF.